This T cell receptor (beta chain) emerged from a study of blood T cell repertoires in COVID-19. Germline V gives CDR1 SGHTA, CDR2 FQGNSA. V was trimmed by 2 bases and J by 7 bases, leaving 14 bases between them. There are 15 residues in the CDR3. Produced via immunoSEQ multiplex PCR; TCRdb's table is partial and in-frame only. The sample contains approximately 140,000 clones, 80% of which appear only once. The sequenced material came from peripheral blood. The chain recombines TRBV7-2 with TRBJ2-2; D is possibly TRBD2 (6 bases). The receptor comes from a man aged 60 to 75 with active or convalescent COVID-19. The CDR3 spells CASSLLRGTGGELFF. DNA of the CDR3: TGTGCCAGCAGCTTACTACGGGGGACTGGCGGGGAGCTGTTTTTT. Together with reference TRBV7-2 and TRBJ2-2, the CDR3 gives the full variable domain: GAGVSQSPSNKVTEKGKDVELRCDPISGHTALYWYRQSLGQGLEFLIYFQGNSAPDKSGLPSDRFSAERTGGSVSTLTIQRTQQEDSAVYLCASSLLRGTGGELFFGEGSRLTVL.